The 15 T cell receptor beta chains below were found in one sample sequenced in a study of regulatory T cells in long-lasting Graves disease. The time point here: newly diagnosed GD, antithyroid drugs for less than 3 months. Making the TCR library involved RNA that had been extracted from PBMCs. Researchers made TCR beta libraries by using iRepertoire HTBI primers and running Arm-PCR on CDR3 regions. Using its own MiXCR run on the multiplex PCR reads, TCRdb lists one record per CDR3 protein. The data contain approximately 400,000 distinct CDR3 sequences, under 15% of them singletons. In addition, the sample was reused for a study of T cells in Graves' hyperthyroidism and ophthalmopathy.

The material sequenced was peripheral blood mononuclear cells (PBMCs), taken at new diagnosis, from a patient treated with antithyroid drugs. The source of these receptors is a young woman with Graves disease.

The gene calls are TRBV19 and TRBJ2-2, with 10 bases identical to TRBD1. This CDR3 region has 16 residues. Germline V gene lookup returns CDR1 LNHDA and CDR2 SQIVND (reference sequence). The CDR3, as DNA: TGTGTCCTCGGAACACCGGGACAGGGGTGTTCCGGGGAGCTGTTTTTT. Amino acids: CVLGTPGQGCSGELFF.

The table lists this clonotype with many counts. CDR3 DNA: TGTGCCAGCACCGAGGAAGGGAATCAGCCCCAGCATTTT. Amino acid sequence: CASTEEGNQPQHF. V usage is TRBV2 and J usage is TRBJ1-5; D is undetermined. The CDR3 spans 13 residues. The germline CDR1 and CDR2 sequences are SNHLY and FYNNEI. Trimming left V 7 bases short and J 4 bases short, with 11 bases between.

This clonotype was seen repeatedly, ten times or more. The chain has TRBV18 and TRBJ1-6; 9 nucleotides match TRBD1. The CDR3 length is 15 residues. The germline gives CDR1 KGHSH, CDR2 LQKENI. V lost 6 bases, J lost 10 bases, and 10 bases stayed unmatched. In DNA form, the CDR3 reads TGTGCCAGCTCGGTTCGAACAGGGGGCGGCTCACCCCTCCACTTT. This codes for CASSVRTGGGSPLHF.

This clonotype was seen at least ten times. The genes are TRBV20-1 and TRBJ2-1, with D perhaps TRBD2 (5 bases). The germline V and J ends were trimmed by 0 bases and 13 bases, with 13 bases remaining between them. CDR3 size: 12 residues. Germline assignment: CDR1 DFQATT and CDR2 SNEGSKA (reference sequence). The CDR3 DNA is TGCAGTGCTAGAGATGGAGACTACCCCCAGTTCTTC. It translates to CSARDGDYPQFF.

At least ten counts were recorded for this clonotype. The chain couples TRBV20-1 to TRBJ1-1, with a tentative D call TRBD1 (5 bases). Trimming pared 5 bases from V and 5 bases from J, leaving 18 bases between. This CDR3 contains 14 residues. CDR1 and CDR2 from the germline V gene are DFQATT and SNEGSKA (reference sequence). CDR3 in DNA: TGCAGTGCTCCCCGGGACGGCCGACAGACTGAAGCTTTCTTT. This encodes CSAPRDGRQTEAFF.

For this clonotype: A far larger clone is off by one base, so a read error is likely. J is TRBJ2-7 and V is TRBV12-3 or TRBV12-4; tentative D call: TRBD1 (5 bases). CDR3 size: 15 residues. V was pared by 5 bases and J by 0 bases, with 14 bases between. The CDR3 sequence: CASSIGVRHSYEQYF. As DNA, the CDR3 is TGTGCCAGCAGTATAGGGGTGCGGCACTCCTACGAGCAGTACTTC.

This clonotype was seen at least ten times. The V and J genes are TRBV20-1 and TRBJ2-1; TRBD2 matches at 10 bases. Germline lookup yields CDR1 DFQATT and CDR2 SNEGSKA (reference sequence). Trimming at V came to 5 bases and at J to 6 bases, leaving 4 bases not matched to a gene. The CDR3 has 13 amino acids. The CDR3 sequence is CSADLAGVNEQFF. As DNA, the CDR3 is TGCAGTGCTGACCTAGCGGGAGTCAATGAGCAGTTCTTC.

The chain is built from TRBV5-6 and TRBJ2-7; 8 nucleotides align to TRBD2. Germline V gene sequence: CDR1 SGHDT, CDR2 YYEEEE. The CDR3 has 17 residues. V lost 4 bases, J lost 1 base, and 13 bases stayed unmatched. The CDR3 nucleotides read TGTGCCAGCAGCCTATTAGCGGGATTGCGATTTTCCTACGAGCAGTACTTC. Translation: CASSLLAGLRFSYEQYF. The full variable domain, in which reference TRBV5-6 and TRBJ2-7 provide the parts outside the CDR3, is DAGVTQSPTHLIKTRGQQVTLRCSPKSGHDTVSWYQQALGQGPQFIFQYYEEEERQRGNFPDRFSGHQFPNYSSELNVNALLLGDSALYLCASSLLAGLRFSYEQYFGPGTRLTVT.

This clonotype was counted many times. V and J are TRBV28 and TRBJ1-4, with D tentatively TRBD1 (6 bases). Germline loops: CDR1 MDHEN, CDR2 SYDVKM. The length of the CDR3 is 16 residues. V was clipped by 3 bases and J by 7 bases, with 18 bases between them. Here the CDR3 reads CASSFFDRWYAEKLFF. CDR3 nucleotides: TGTGCCAGCAGTTTTTTTGACAGGTGGTACGCTGAAAAACTGTTTTTT.

This clonotype occurred many times. The rearrangement joins TRBV18 to TRBJ2-3; TRBD1 agrees at 8 bases. The CDR3 has 17 amino acids. Germline lookup yields CDR1 KGHSH and CDR2 LQKENI. The ends lost 1 base at V and 3 bases at J; junction bases unmatched: 9. The CDR3, as DNA: TGTGCCAGCTCACCACACCCCCCAGGGGGCGCGACAGATACGCAGTATTTT. Protein sequence: CASSPHPPGGATDTQYF.

This clonotype appeared many times. The V call is TRBV7-3, the J call TRBJ2-7, with TRBD2 matching 7 bases. The J segment lost 0 bases and the V segment lost 5 bases, leaving 10 bases of the junction unmatched. This CDR3 region has 16 residues. The germline V gene has CDR1 SGHTA and CDR2 FQGTGA. CDR3 amino acids: CASSPPLQRDSYEQYF. The CDR3 region has the DNA TGTGCCAGCAGCCCTCCGTTACAGCGGGACTCCTACGAGCAGTACTTC.

This clonotype was recorded many times. The J gene is TRBJ2-1, the V gene TRBV18; D remains unclear. From germline, CDR1 is KGHSH and CDR2 LQKENI. V was cut by 2 bases and J by 4 bases, with 9 bases left in between. The CDR3 is made up of 14 amino acids. CDR3 loop: CASSPSYPYNEQFF. In DNA form, the CDR3 reads TGTGCCAGCTCACCAAGCTACCCTTACAATGAGCAGTTCTTC.

This clonotype was seen at least ten times. The CDR3 region has the DNA TGTGCCAGCAGCCCTGGGGAAGGGGAGACAGATACGCAGTATTTT. This translates into CASSPGEGETDTQYF. The V call is TRBV7-9, the J call TRBJ2-3; either TRBD1 or TRBD2 may fit D (5 bases each). Trimming shortened V by 5 bases and J by 3 bases, and 15 bases separated the two germline ends. The CDR3 is 15 amino acids. In germline, CDR1 is SEHNR, CDR2 FQNEAQ (reference sequence).

At least ten counts were recorded for this clonotype. This chain links TRBV18 with TRBJ2-3; the D gene could be TRBD1 or TRBD2 (6 bases each). This CDR3 has 14 amino acids. The V end lost 4 bases, the J end lost 6 bases, and 14 bases lay between the germline ends. Germline lookup yields CDR1 KGHSH and CDR2 LQKENI. In nucleotides, the CDR3 is TGTGCCAGCTCACAGTGGAGGGGGACGGATACGCAGTATTTT. Protein sequence: CASSQWRGTDTQYF.

There are a few counts of this clonotype. A much larger clone lies a single base off, so this may be a read error. This chain links TRBV6-5 with TRBJ2-5, with D unresolved. In germline, CDR1 is MNHEY, CDR2 SVGAGI. The V end was cut by 1 base, the J end by 5 bases, with 5 bases between. The CDR3 totals 12 residues. CDR3 sequence reads: CASSYFGETQYF. CDR3 coding DNA: TGTGCCAGCAGTTACTTCGGGGAGACCCAGTACTTC.